The 13 T cell receptor beta chains listed next were all sequenced from one sample in a study of T cells in tuberculosis. Profiled with immunoSEQ multiplex PCR; TCRdb holds only in-frame clones, not every one. Of tens of thousands of clones listed, 95% are singletons. Sequences were obtained from PBMCs. Every receptor here comes from a donor aged 5-35 years with latent tuberculosis or without tuberculosis infection.

The chain employs TRBV28 and TRBJ1-2; D is ambiguous. V was trimmed by 11 bases and J by 0 bases, leaving 10 bases between them. Per the germline V gene, CDR1 is MDHEN and CDR2 is SYDVKM. CDR3 length: 12 residues. The chain's CDR3 is CASRRANYGYTF. CDR3 coding DNA: TGTGCCTCCCGCCGGGCTAACTATGGCTACACCTTC.

This sequence joins TRBV6-5 and TRBJ1-2; no reliable D call. The CDR3 totals 14 residues. The germline V gene has CDR1 MNHEY and CDR2 SVGAGI. The V and J ends lost 2 bases and 4 bases respectively, with 11 bases between them. The CDR3 loop reads CASSYKRSGYGYTF. Written as DNA, the CDR3 is TGTGCCAGCAGTTACAAACGATCAGGCTATGGCTACACCTTC.

The V and J genes are TRBV7-2 and TRBJ2-7; 7 positions agree with TRBD1. Germline V lookup: CDR1 SGHTA, CDR2 FQGNSA. Trimming cost V 3 bases and J 2 bases; bases outside gene matches: 1. The CDR3 runs to 13 residues. In DNA, the CDR3 is TGTGCCAGCAGCTTGACAGGGACCTACGAGCAGTACTTC. Its protein product is CASSLTGTYEQYF.

The chain carries TRBV11-2 and TRBJ1-2, with 8 nucleotides matching TRBD1. In germline, CDR1 is SGHAT, CDR2 FQNNGV. V gave up 4 bases and J gave up 4 bases; unmatched junction bases: 8. The length of the CDR3 is 15 residues. This CDR3 is CASSYHTGTGYGYTF. The CDR3 DNA sequence: TGTGCCAGCAGCTACCATACCGGGACAGGCTATGGCTACACCTTC.

This sequence joins TRBV5-5 and TRBJ2-2; 11 positions agree with TRBD2. This CDR3 contains 19 residues. After removal of 4 bases from V and 2 bases from J, the junction contained 13 bases not matched to a gene. From germline, CDR1 is SGHKS and CDR2 YYEKEE (reference sequence). The CDR3 protein is CASSRHPGLAVGNTGELFF. The CDR3 DNA follows: TGTGCCAGCAGCAGACACCCGGGACTAGCGGTGGGAAACACCGGGGAGCTGTTTTTT.

This chain joins TRBV9 and TRBJ2-2; 9 bases agree with TRBD2. V dropped 4 bases and J dropped 5; count of bases not matched to a gene: 6. The CDR3 runs to 15 residues. Per the germline V gene, CDR1 is SGDLS and CDR2 is YYNGEE. The CDR3 DNA sequence: TGTGCCAGCAGCCCACTAGCGGGCTCTACCGGGGAGCTGTTTTTT. It translates to CASSPLAGSTGELFF.

The gene calls are TRBV29-1 and TRBJ2-5, with 10 bases aligning to TRBD1. V dropped 7 bases and J dropped 5; count of bases not matched to a gene: 7. Germline values: CDR1 SQVTM, CDR2 ANQGSEA. The CDR3 covers 13 residues. The CDR3 loop reads CSARTGGYETQYF. CDR3 DNA sequence: TGCAGCGCAAGGACAGGGGGATATGAGACCCAGTACTTC.

The V gene is TRBV9, the J gene TRBJ2-2, with 11 bases aligning to TRBD1. V trimming: 0 bases; J trimming: 0 bases; junction bases outside the gene matches: 13. Germline V gives CDR1 SGDLS, CDR2 YYNGEE. This CDR3 has 21 residues. The CDR3 region has the DNA TGTGCCAGCAGCGTAGCACCTTGGTCGGGACAGGGGGTTACGAACACCGGGGAGCTGTTTTTT. It encodes CASSVAPWSGQGVTNTGELFF.

The rearrangement joins TRBV7-8 to TRBJ2-1; 8 bases are shared with TRBD2. With 7 bases clipped from V and 5 bases from J, the junction kept 7 bases outside the gene matches. The CDR3 is 14 amino acids. Germline CDR1 is SGHVS and CDR2 is FQNEAQ. The CDR3 loop reads CASTGRGGHNEQFF. The CDR3 bases are TGTGCCAGCACCGGGAGGGGGGGCCACAATGAGCAGTTCTTC.

The chain is built from TRBV9 and TRBJ1-2; TRBD1 is a possible D gene (5 bases). Germline lookup yields CDR1 SGDLS and CDR2 YYNGEE. The CDR3 runs to 14 residues. Trimming left V 0 bases short and J 8 bases short, with 14 bases between. The DNA for the CDR3 is TGTGCCAGCAGCGTAGTCCCGGGGGGGGAAGGCTACACCTTC. Translating gives CASSVVPGGEGYTF.

The J gene is TRBJ1-2, the V gene TRBV5-5, with TRBD1 identical over 11 bases. The germline V gene has CDR1 SGHKS and CDR2 YYEKEE (reference sequence). Trimming at V came to 4 bases and at J to 3 bases, leaving 8 bases not matched to a gene. The CDR3 has 16 residues. CDR3 sequence: CASSLNPGQGDYGYTF. For the CDR3, the DNA is TGTGCCAGCAGCCTCAACCCGGGACAGGGGGACTATGGCTACACCTTC.

This chain links TRBV18 with TRBJ2-3; D may be TRBD1 (5 bases). The CDR3 contains 15 residues. The V and J ends lost 4 bases and 2 bases respectively, with 13 bases between them. The germline CDR1 and CDR2 sequences are KGHSH and LQKENI. Here the CDR3 DNA reads TGTGCCAGCTCACGGACACCGACTTCCACAGATACGCAGTATTTT. Its protein product is CASSRTPTSTDTQYF. The full variable domain, its missing parts supplied by reference TRBV18 and TRBJ2-3, is NAGVMQNPRHLVRRRGQEARLRCSPMKGHSHVYWYRQLPEEGLKFMVYLQKENIIDESGMPKERFSAEFPKEGPSILRIQQVVRGDSAAYFCASSRTPTSTDTQYFGPGTRLTVL.

The chain combines TRBV7-9 with TRBJ1-3, with D uncertain. The CDR3 sequence is 14 residues long. Germline CDR1 reads SEHNR; CDR2 reads FQNEAQ (reference sequence). With 1 base removed from V and 3 bases from J, the gap between germline ends came to 7 bases. The CDR3 DNA is TGTGCCAGCAGCTTAGAGAGTTATGGAAACACCATATATTTT. It specifies CASSLESYGNTIYF.